The clone carrying this T cell receptor (beta chain) was seen a handful of times. Its antigen remains unknown. Reverse transcription used 450 to 500 ng RNA and constant-region primers for alpha and beta. Separate chain-specific third strand synthesis with multiplexing indices produced the alpha and beta libraries. Via MiXCR, TCRdb re-called the 5' RACE reads, giving one row per CDR3 protein. The sample yields about 12,000 distinct CDR3 sequences, 5% to 5.5% seen once. The data are from a study of HIV-infected patients and healthy controls. The repertoire came from unfractionated whole blood and reflected all unsorted peripheral T cells. Regarding the study as a whole: MAIT alpha-chain CDR3s were frequent in healthy controls, depleted in HIV+. CMV-associated CDR3s mostly grew nonsignificantly during therapy, while HIV-associated CDR3s declined significantly. A major limitation was that merely sixteen HIV-infected individuals were processed.

The CDR3 totals 21 residues. V lost 0 bases and J lost 1; bases outside the gene matches: 14. CDR1 and CDR2 (germline): MNHEY, SMNVEV (reference sequence). This receptor was identified in an adult in good health. Sample: blood. This chain links TRBV27 with TRBJ2-4; 11 bases are a match to TRBD2. Written as DNA, the CDR3 is TGTGCCAGCAGTTTATCGCGCCGGACTAGCGGGTATCCCCCTGCCAAAAACATTCAGTACTTC. The encoded protein is CASSLSRRTSGYPPAKNIQYF.